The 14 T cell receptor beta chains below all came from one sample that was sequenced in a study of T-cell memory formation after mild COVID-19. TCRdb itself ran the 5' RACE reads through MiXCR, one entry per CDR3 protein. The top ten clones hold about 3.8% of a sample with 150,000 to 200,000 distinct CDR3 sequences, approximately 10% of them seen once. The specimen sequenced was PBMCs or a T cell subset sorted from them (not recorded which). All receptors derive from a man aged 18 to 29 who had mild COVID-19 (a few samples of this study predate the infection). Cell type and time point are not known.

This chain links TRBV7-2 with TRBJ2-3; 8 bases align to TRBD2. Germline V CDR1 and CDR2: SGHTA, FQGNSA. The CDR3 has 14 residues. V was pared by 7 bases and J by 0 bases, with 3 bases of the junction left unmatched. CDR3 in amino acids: CASTAGGSTDTQYF. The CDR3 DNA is TGTGCCAGCACCGCGGGGGGCAGCACAGATACGCAGTATTTT.

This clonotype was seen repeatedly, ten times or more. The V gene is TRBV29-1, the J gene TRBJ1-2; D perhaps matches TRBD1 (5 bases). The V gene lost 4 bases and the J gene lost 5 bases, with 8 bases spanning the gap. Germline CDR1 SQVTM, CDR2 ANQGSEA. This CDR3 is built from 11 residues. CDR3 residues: CSVGQGYGYTF. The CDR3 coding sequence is TGCAGCGTTGGCCAGGGATATGGCTACACCTTC.

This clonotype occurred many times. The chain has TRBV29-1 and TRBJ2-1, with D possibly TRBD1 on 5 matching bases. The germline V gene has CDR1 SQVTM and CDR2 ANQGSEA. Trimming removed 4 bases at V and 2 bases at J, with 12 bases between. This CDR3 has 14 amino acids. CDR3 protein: CSVVGQGTYNEQFF. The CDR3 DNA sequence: TGCAGCGTTGTTGGTCAGGGCACCTACAATGAGCAGTTCTTC.

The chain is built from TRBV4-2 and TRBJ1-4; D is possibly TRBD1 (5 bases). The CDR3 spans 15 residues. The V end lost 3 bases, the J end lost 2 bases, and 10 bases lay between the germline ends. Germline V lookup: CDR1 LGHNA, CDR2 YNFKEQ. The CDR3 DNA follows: TGTGCCAGCAGCCACTCAGGGACGACTAATGAAAAACTGTTTTTT. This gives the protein CASSHSGTTNEKLFF.

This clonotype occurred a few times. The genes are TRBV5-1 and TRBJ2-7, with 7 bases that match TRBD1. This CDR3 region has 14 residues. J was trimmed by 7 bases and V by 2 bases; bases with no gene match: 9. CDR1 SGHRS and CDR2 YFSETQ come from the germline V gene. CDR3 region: CASSFTGDLKEQYF. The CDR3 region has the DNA TGCGCCAGCAGCTTCACAGGGGATCTGAAGGAGCAGTACTTC. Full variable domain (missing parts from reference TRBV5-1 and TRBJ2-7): KAGVTQTPRYLIKTRGQQVTLSCSPISGHRSVSWYQQTPGQGLQFLFEYFSETQRNKGNFPGRFSGRQFSNSRSEMNVSTLELGDSALYLCASSFTGDLKEQYFGPGTRLTVT.

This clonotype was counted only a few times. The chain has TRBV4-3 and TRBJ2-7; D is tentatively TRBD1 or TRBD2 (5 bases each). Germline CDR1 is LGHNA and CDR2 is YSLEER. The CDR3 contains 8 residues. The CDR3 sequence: CASRWGKV. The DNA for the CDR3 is TGCGCCTCAAGGTGGGGGAAGGTC.

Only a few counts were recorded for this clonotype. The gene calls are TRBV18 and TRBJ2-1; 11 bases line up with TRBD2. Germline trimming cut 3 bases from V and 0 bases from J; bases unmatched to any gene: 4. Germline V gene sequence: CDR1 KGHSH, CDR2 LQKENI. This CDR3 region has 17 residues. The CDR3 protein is CASSPWTSGPSYNEQFF. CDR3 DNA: TGTGCCAGCTCACCCTGGACTAGCGGGCCCTCCTACAATGAGCAGTTCTTC.

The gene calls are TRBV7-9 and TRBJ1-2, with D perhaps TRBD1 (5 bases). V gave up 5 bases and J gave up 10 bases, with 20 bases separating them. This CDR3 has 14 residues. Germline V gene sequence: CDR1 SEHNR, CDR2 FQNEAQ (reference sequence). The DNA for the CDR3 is TGTGCCAGCAGCCTACCACAGGTTTCAAGTGACTACACCTTC. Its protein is CASSLPQVSSDYTF.

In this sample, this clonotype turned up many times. The CDR3 region has the DNA TGCGCCAGCAGCCCCGGGACTAGCGGGGGCTACAATGAGCAGTTCTTC. Protein sequence: CASSPGTSGGYNEQFF. The chain recombines TRBV4-1 with TRBJ2-1, with TRBD2 matching over 14 bases. The length of the CDR3 is 16 residues. The germline CDR1 and CDR2 sequences are MGHRA and YSYEKL. Trimming took 4 bases from V and 3 from J; bases not matched to a gene: 2.

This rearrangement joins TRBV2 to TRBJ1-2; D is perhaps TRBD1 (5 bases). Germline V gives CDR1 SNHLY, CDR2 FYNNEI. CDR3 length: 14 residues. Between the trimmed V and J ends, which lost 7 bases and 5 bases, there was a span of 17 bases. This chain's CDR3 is CASTNRDGLYGYTF. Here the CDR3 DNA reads TGTGCCAGCACGAATCGGGACGGATTATATGGCTACACCTTC.

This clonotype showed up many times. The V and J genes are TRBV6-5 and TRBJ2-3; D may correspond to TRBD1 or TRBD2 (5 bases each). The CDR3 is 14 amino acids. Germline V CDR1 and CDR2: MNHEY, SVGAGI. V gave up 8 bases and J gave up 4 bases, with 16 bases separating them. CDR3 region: CASLPRGPPDTQYF. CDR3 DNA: TGTGCCAGCCTTCCCCGGGGCCCACCAGATACGCAGTATTTT.

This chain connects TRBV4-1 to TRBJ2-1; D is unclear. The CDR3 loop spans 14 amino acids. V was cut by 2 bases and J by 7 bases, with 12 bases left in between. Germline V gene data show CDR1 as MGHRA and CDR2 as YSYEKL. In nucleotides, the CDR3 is TGCGCCAGCAGCCAAATAGGACCACTAAATGAGCAGTTCTTC. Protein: CASSQIGPLNEQFF.

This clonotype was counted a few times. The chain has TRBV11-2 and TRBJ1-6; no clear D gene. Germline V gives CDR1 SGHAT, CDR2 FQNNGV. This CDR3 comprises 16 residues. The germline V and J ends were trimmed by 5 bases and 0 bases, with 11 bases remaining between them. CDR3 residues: CASSLAETSYNSPLHF. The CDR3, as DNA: TGTGCCAGCAGCCTAGCGGAGACCTCCTATAATTCACCCCTCCACTTT. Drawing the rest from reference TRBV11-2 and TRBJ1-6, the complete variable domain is EAGVAQSPRYKIIEKRQSVAFWCNPISGHATLYWYQQILGQGPKLLIQFQNNGVVDDSQLPKDRFSAERLKGVDSTLKIQPAKLEDSAVYLCASSLAETSYNSPLHFGNGTRLTVT.

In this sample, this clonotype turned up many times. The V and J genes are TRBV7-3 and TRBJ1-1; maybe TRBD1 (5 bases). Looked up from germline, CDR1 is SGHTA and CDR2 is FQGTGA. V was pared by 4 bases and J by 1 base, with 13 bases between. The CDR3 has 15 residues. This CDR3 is CASSWSPGRNTEAFF. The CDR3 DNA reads TGTGCCAGCAGCTGGTCCCCAGGGAGGAACACTGAAGCTTTCTTT. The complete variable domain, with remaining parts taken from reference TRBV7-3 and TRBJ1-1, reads GAGVSQTPSNKVTEKGKYVELRCDPISGHTALYWYRQSLGQGPEFLIYFQGTGAADDSGLPNDRFFAVRPEGSVSTLKIQRTERGDSAVYLCASSWSPGRNTEAFFGQGTRLTVV.